This passage covers 21 T cell receptor beta chains from one sample sequenced in a study of neurological immune-mediated disorders. TCRdb redid the calling of the 5' RACE reads with MiXCR, one entry per CDR3 protein. In the table there are 50,000 or so distinct CDR3 sequences, around 25% of which are singletons. The sequenced sample consisted of PBMCs. The receptors were gathered from a woman aged 65 to 85 in good health.

The chain couples TRBV7-2 to TRBJ1-1; D perhaps matches TRBD1 (6 bases). CDR3 size: 14 residues. V was trimmed by 4 bases and J by 4 bases, leaving 13 bases between them. Germline-derived CDR1 and CDR2 are SGHTA and FQGNSA. CDR3 in DNA: TGTGCCAGCAGCTCAACCGGGACATCCACTGAAGCTTTCTTT. This encodes CASSSTGTSTEAFF.

The chain is built from TRBV7-2 and TRBJ2-7, with D tentatively TRBD1 (7 bases). Trimming shortened V by 2 bases and J by 2 bases, and 22 bases separated the two germline ends. Germline loops: CDR1 SGHTA, CDR2 FQGNSA. The CDR3 spans 18 residues. The CDR3 nucleotides read TGTGCCAGCAGCTTAAAAGGGGGGACAGATTACCTCCCCTACGAGCAGTACTTC. Its translation is CASSLKGGTDYLPYEQYF.

This clonotype was counted at least ten times. The chain employs TRBV28 and TRBJ2-2; 8 nucleotides match TRBD1. Trimming took 5 bases from V and 6 from J; bases not matched to a gene: 14. The CDR3 loop spans 17 amino acids. CDR1 is MDHEN and CDR2 is SYDVKM in the germline V gene. The CDR3 here is CASSPLPGQAMAGELFF. For the CDR3, the DNA is TGTGCCAGCAGTCCCCTCCCGGGACAGGCGATGGCCGGGGAGCTGTTTTTT.

A word on this clonotype: Possible read error: a much larger clone is one base away. The CDR3 does not close with the conserved phenylalanine or tryptophan, likely indicating a read error. The chain is built from TRBV7-2 and TRBJ2-7; 12 nucleotides line up with TRBD2. The germline V gene has CDR1 SGHTA and CDR2 FQGNSA. The CDR3 totals 14 residues. Trimming at V came to 5 bases and at J to 6 bases, leaving 5 bases not matched to a gene. The CDR3 spells CASSLLAGGSEQYL. The CDR3 DNA sequence: TGTGCCAGCAGCCTACTAGCGGGGGGCTCCGAGCAGTACCTC.

At least ten counts were recorded for this clonotype. The chain combines TRBV10-3 with TRBJ2-1, with D perhaps given as TRBD1 or TRBD2 (5 bases each). CDR3 size: 12 residues. Germline V gene sequence: CDR1 ENHRY, CDR2 SYGVKD. V was shortened by 1 base and J by 12 bases, with 10 bases between the two germline ends. CDR3 sequence reads: CAISEWGRGQFF. As DNA, the CDR3 is TGTGCCATCAGTGAGTGGGGACGGGGGCAGTTCTTC.

This clonotype was seen many times. The chain links TRBV5-1 to TRBJ1-1; weak D call: TRBD1 (5 bases). This CDR3 region has 14 residues. V was shortened by 1 base and J by 1 base, with 8 bases between the two germline ends. Looked up from germline, CDR1 is SGHRS and CDR2 is YFSETQ. The CDR3 spells CASSLTGPNTEAFF. The DNA for the CDR3 is TGCGCCAGCAGCTTGACAGGCCCGAACACTGAAGCTTTCTTT. The full variable domain, completed using reference TRBV5-1 and TRBJ1-1, is KAGVTQTPRYLIKTRGQQVTLSCSPISGHRSVSWYQQTPGQGLQFLFEYFSETQRNKGNFPGRFSGRQFSNSRSEMNVSTLELGDSALYLCASSLTGPNTEAFFGQGTRLTVV.

The sample holds many counts of this clonotype. This sequence joins TRBV29-1 and TRBJ2-3, with 7 bases lining up with TRBD1. V lost 7 bases to trimming and J lost 6 bases; unmatched junction nucleotides: 7. CDR1 is SQVTM, CDR2 ANQGSEA, per germline. The CDR3 is made up of 12 amino acids. In DNA, the CDR3 is TGCAGCGGGGGACAGCTAGGGGATACGCAGTATTTT. It encodes CSGGQLGDTQYF.

This clonotype was counted at least ten times. The gene calls are TRBV20-1 and TRBJ2-2, with a weak D call TRBD2 (7 bases). Germline CDR1 is DFQATT and CDR2 is SNEGSKA (reference sequence). The CDR3 totals 15 residues. V was pared by 0 bases and J by 3 bases, with 11 bases between. The CDR3 DNA sequence: TGCAGTGCTAGAGATCAGGGGAGGGACACCGGGGAGCTGTTTTTT. It codes for CSARDQGRDTGELFF.

This clonotype was recorded at least ten times. The junction differs from germline at one of its ends, possibly a read error. The CDR3 nucleotides read TGTGCCAGCAGTTTCCCCGGGAATGGAAAACTGTTTTTT. Protein product: CASSFPGNGKLFF. This chain connects TRBV12-3 or TRBV12-4 to TRBJ1-4, with no clear D. This CDR3 region has 13 residues.

This clonotype was seen repeatedly, ten times or more. The CDR3 DNA sequence: TGTGCCAGCAGTTCCTCAACCGGACAGGCCTCTAACTATGGCTACACCTTC. It translates to CASSSSTGQASNYGYTF. This chain joins TRBV6-5 and TRBJ1-2; 7 bases map to TRBD1. Per germline, CDR1 MNHEY and CDR2 SVGAGI. The CDR3 contains 17 residues. J lost 0 bases, V lost 4 bases, and 11 bases had no gene match.

The table lists this clonotype with many counts. The CDR3, as DNA: TGTGCCAGCAGTTGGACAGGGTATGAGCAGTTCTTC. This translates into CASSWTGYEQFF. The chain is built from TRBV6-2 or TRBV6-3 and TRBJ2-1, with 8 bases that match TRBD1. The CDR3 runs 12 residues. The V gene end was trimmed by 4 bases and the J gene end by 8 bases; junction bases not matched to a gene: 1. The germline V gene encodes CDR1 MNHEY and CDR2 SVGEGT.

This clonotype was picked up many times. This rearrangement joins TRBV5-5 to TRBJ2-7; a weak D match, TRBD2 (5 bases). This CDR3 region has 16 residues. V was clipped by 1 base and J by 0 bases, with 14 bases between them. Germline-derived CDR1 and CDR2 are SGHKS and YYEKEE (reference sequence). The CDR3 sequence is CASSLSFRTSSYEQYF. CDR3 bases: TGTGCCAGCAGCTTGAGCTTCCGCACTAGCTCCTACGAGCAGTACTTC.

This clonotype was seen only a few times. This chain links TRBV7-9 with TRBJ2-7, with D hard to call. This CDR3 has 13 amino acids. Trimming took 1 base from V and 5 from J, leaving 9 bases between them. Germline V gene sequence: CDR1 SEHNR, CDR2 FQNEAQ (reference sequence). In DNA, the CDR3 is TGTGCCAGCAGCTTAGTTTCCGACGACGAGCAGTACTTC. This encodes CASSLVSDDEQYF.

This clonotype occurred many times. The chain joins TRBV10-2 to TRBJ1-1, with TRBD1 as a possible D gene (6 bases). The germline gives CDR1 WSHSY, CDR2 SAAADI. The V end was cut by 4 bases, the J end by 5 bases, with 11 bases between. The CDR3 covers 13 residues. CDR3 sequence reads: CASSVIQGTEAFF. CDR3 in DNA: TGCGCCAGCAGTGTAATACAGGGAACTGAAGCTTTCTTT.

Note on this clonotype: A much larger clone lies one base from this, so it may be a read error. The chain combines TRBV5-1 with TRBJ2-7; 14 bases line up with TRBD2. The CDR3 loop spans 16 amino acids. Germline CDR1 SGHRS, CDR2 YFSETQ. Here the CDR3 DNA reads TGCGCCAGCAGCCCCGAGGGACTAGCGGGAGTAAACGAGCAGCACTTC. The encoded protein is CASSPEGLAGVNEQHF.

This clonotype was counted many times. The J gene is TRBJ1-1, the V gene TRBV6-5; D is uncertain. CDR1 is MNHEY and CDR2 is SVGAGI in the germline V gene. V lost 3 bases, J lost 1 base, and 12 bases lay in between. The CDR3 has 15 residues. CDR3 sequence (DNA): TGTGCCAGCAGTTATCAGCTGAGCCAGAACACTGAAGCTTTCTTT. Translation: CASSYQLSQNTEAFF.

The chain joins TRBV9 to TRBJ2-3, with 8 bases fitting TRBD2. Germline CDR1 and CDR2: SGDLS and YYNGEE. This CDR3 has 15 amino acids. V shed 3 bases and J 2 bases; nucleotides not matched to a gene: 5. The CDR3, as DNA: TGTGCCAGCAGCGGCGGGGGGTACTCCACAGATACGCAGTATTTT. Translated: CASSGGGYSTDTQYF.

Note on this clonotype: Possible read error: a much larger clone is one base away. This chain connects TRBV3-1 to TRBJ2-1; D is perhaps TRBD2 (5 bases). Trimming left V 4 bases short and J 16 bases short, with 17 bases between. CDR1 and CDR2 (germline): LGHDT, YNNKEL (reference sequence). The CDR3 covers 12 residues. The CDR3 coding sequence is TGTGCCAGCAGCCTGTTAGCGCGCCCCTTCTTCTTC. This sequence encodes CASSLLARPFFF.

The chain has TRBV2 and TRBJ1-5; the D gene is possibly TRBD1 (5 bases). The V gene lost 6 bases and the J gene lost 9 bases, with 18 bases spanning the gap. There are 14 residues in the CDR3. CDR1 SNHLY and CDR2 FYNNEI come from the germline V gene. The CDR3 sequence: CASSPTGPRVPQHF. The CDR3 nucleotides read TGTGCCAGCAGCCCCACAGGCCCTAGGGTGCCCCAGCATTTT.

This clonotype was seen repeatedly, ten times or more. The J gene is TRBJ2-1, the V gene TRBV5-6; tentatively, D is TRBD1 (6 bases). V lost 0 bases and J 0 bases, leaving 10 bases between the germline ends. Germline CDR1 SGHDT, CDR2 YYEEEE. This CDR3 region has 16 residues. The CDR3 loop is CASSLVGAASYNEQFF. The CDR3 bases are TGTGCCAGCAGCTTGGTGGGGGCGGCCTCCTACAATGAGCAGTTCTTC.

This clonotype was counted many times. The gene calls are TRBV28 and TRBJ1-5; no clear D. The V end was cut by 3 bases, the J end by 9 bases, with 21 bases between. This CDR3 has 16 amino acids. The germline CDR1 and CDR2 sequences are MDHEN and SYDVKM. CDR3 region: CASSFSPQEAYGPQHF. The DNA of the CDR3 is TGTGCCAGCAGTTTTTCCCCCCAGGAGGCATATGGGCCCCAGCATTTT. Full variable domain (outside the CDR3, taken from reference TRBV28 and TRBJ1-5): DVKVTQSSRYLVKRTGEKVFLECVQDMDHENMFWYRQDPGLGLRLIYFSYDVKMKEKGDIPEGYSVSREKKERFSLILESASTNQTSMYLCASSFSPQEAYGPQHFGDGTRLSIL.